This section outlines one T cell receptor beta chain sequence together with its context. This sample was included in a study of OX40 agonist ivuxolimab in advanced cancers. Study overall: The treatment was a fully human IgG2 OX40 agonist, ivuxolimab.

The table came from immunoSEQ multiplex PCR; TCRdb's copy has only in-frame clones and leaves some out. The table records some 89,000 clones, 80% to 90% of them present only once. CDR1 and CDR2 (germline): LNHNV, YYDKDF (reference sequence). The V end lost 0 bases, the J end lost 8 bases, and 10 bases lay between the germline ends. The CDR3 spans 14 residues. The sequence was collected from an adult with an advanced solid tumor such as melanoma, head and neck, liver or kidney cancer. The V call is TRBV15, the J call TRBJ1-4; D is ambiguous. The starting material was CD4+ or CD8+ T cells sorted from blood, obtained in a trial of the OX40 agonist ivuxolimab. CDR3 nucleotide sequence: TGTGCCACCAGCAGAGATCTAAGAGCGGAAAAACTGTTTTTT. This codes for CATSRDLRAEKLFF.